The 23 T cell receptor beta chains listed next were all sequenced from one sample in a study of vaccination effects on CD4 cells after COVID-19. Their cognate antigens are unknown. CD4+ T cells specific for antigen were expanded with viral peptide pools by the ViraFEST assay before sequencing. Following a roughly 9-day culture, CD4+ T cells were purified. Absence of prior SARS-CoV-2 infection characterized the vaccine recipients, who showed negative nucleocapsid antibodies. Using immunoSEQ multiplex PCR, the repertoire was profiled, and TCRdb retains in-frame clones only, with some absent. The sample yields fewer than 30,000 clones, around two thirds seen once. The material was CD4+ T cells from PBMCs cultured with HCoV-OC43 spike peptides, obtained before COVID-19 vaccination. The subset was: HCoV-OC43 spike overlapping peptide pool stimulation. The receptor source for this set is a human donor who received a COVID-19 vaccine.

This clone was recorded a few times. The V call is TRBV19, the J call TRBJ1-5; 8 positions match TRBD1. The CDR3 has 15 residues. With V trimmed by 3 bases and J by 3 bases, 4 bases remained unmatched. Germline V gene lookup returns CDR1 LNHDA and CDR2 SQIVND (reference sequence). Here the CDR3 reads CASSIWDRHNQPQHF. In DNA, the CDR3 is TGTGCCAGTAGTATTTGGGACAGGCACAATCAGCCCCAGCATTTT.

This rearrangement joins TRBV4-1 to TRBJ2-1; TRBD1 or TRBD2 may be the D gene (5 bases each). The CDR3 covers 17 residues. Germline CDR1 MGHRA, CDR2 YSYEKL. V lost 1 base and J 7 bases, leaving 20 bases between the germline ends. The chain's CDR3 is CASSQGGMGKSLNEQFF. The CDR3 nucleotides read TGCGCCAGCAGCCAAGGGGGGATGGGGAAAAGTTTAAATGAGCAGTTCTTC.

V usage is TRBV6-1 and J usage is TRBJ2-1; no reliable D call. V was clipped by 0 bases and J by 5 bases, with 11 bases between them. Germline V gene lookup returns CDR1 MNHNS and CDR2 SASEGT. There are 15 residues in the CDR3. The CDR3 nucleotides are TGTGCCAGCAGTGAAGCAGGTCTTATTCACAATGAGCAGTTCTTC. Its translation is CASSEAGLIHNEQFF.

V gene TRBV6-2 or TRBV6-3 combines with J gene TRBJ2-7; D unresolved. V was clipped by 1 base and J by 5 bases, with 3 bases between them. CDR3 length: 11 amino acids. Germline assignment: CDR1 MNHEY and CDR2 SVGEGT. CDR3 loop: CASSYFDEQYF. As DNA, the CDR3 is TGTGCCAGCAGTTACTTCGACGAGCAGTACTTC.

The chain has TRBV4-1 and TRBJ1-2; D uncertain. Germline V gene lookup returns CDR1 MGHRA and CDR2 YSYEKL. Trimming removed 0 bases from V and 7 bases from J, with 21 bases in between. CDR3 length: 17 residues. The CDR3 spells CASSQEVAVLRVGGYTF. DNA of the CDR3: TGCGCCAGCAGCCAAGAAGTGGCCGTTTTGCGGGTTGGTGGCTACACCTTC.

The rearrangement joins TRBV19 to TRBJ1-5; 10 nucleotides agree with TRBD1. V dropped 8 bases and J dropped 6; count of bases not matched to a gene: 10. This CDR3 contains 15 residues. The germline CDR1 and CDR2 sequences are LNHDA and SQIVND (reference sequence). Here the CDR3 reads CASLPGTGVFQPQHF. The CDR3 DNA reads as TGTGCCAGTCTACCAGGGACAGGGGTCTTTCAGCCCCAGCATTTT.

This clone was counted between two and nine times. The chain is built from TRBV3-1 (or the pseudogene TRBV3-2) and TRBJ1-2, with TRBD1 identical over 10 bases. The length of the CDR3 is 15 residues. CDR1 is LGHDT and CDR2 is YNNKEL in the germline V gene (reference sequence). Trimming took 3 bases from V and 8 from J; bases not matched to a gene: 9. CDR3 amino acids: CASSHPGQGIEGYTF. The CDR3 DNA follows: TGTGCCAGCAGCCATCCGGGACAGGGGATCGAGGGCTACACCTTC.

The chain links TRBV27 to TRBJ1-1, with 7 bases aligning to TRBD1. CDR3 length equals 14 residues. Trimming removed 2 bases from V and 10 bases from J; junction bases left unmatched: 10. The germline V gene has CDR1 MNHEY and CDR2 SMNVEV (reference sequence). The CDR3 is CASSLDRVGSRAFF. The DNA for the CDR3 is TGTGCCAGCAGTTTAGACAGGGTAGGTTCTAGAGCTTTCTTT.

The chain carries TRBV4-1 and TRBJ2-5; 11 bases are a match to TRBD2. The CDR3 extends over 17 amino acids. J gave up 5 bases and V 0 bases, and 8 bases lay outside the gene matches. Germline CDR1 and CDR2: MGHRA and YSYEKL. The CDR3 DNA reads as TGCGCCAGCAGCCAAGAAATCGAACTAGCGGGAGAGGAGACCCAGTACTTC. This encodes CASSQEIELAGEETQYF.

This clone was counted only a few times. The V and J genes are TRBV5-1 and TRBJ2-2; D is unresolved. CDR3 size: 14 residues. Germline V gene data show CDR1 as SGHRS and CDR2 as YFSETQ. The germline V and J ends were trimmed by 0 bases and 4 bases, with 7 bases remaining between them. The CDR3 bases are TGCGCCAGCAGCTTGGCCCAGAGCACCGGGGAGCTGTTTTTT. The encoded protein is CASSLAQSTGELFF.

CDR3 protein: CASSQEGTRNYEQYF. DNA of the CDR3: TGTGCCAGCAGCCAAGAGGGGACTAGAAACTACGAGCAGTACTTC. This chain uses TRBV3-1 (or the pseudogene TRBV3-2) with TRBJ2-7; 8 nucleotides agree with TRBD2. CDR3 length: 15 residues. J gave up 3 bases and V 0 bases, and 4 bases lay outside the gene matches. Germline lookup yields CDR1 LGHDT and CDR2 YNNKEL (reference sequence).

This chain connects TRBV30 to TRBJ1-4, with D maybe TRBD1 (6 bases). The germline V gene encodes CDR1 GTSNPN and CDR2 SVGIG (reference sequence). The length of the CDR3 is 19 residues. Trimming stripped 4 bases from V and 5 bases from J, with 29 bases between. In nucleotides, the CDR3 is TGTGCCTGGAACGGGGGCCCTCGGGCCCATACAGGCCCCAATGAAAAACTGTTTTTT. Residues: CAWNGGPRAHTGPNEKLFF.

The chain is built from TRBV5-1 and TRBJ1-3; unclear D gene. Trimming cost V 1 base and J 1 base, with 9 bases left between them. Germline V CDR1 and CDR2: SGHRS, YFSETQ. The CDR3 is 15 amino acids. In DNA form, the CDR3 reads TGCGCCAGCAGCTTGCAGGCTTCTTCTGGAAACACCATATATTTT. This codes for CASSLQASSGNTIYF.

This CDR3 reads CASSVGTSGNEQFF. The CDR3 bases are TGTGCCAGCAGCGTGGGGACAAGCGGCAATGAGCAGTTCTTC. V gene TRBV2 combines with J gene TRBJ2-1, with a tentative D call TRBD1 (6 bases). There are 14 residues in the CDR3. The V and J ends lost 6 bases and 6 bases respectively, with 15 bases between them. Looked up from germline, CDR1 is SNHLY and CDR2 is FYNNEI. The full variable domain, completed using reference TRBV2 and TRBJ2-1, is EPEVTQTPSHQVTQMGQEVILRCVPISNHLYFYWYRQILGQKVEFLVSFYNNEISEKSEIFDDQFSVERPDGSNFTLKIRSTKLEDSAMYFCASSVGTSGNEQFFGPGTRLTVL.

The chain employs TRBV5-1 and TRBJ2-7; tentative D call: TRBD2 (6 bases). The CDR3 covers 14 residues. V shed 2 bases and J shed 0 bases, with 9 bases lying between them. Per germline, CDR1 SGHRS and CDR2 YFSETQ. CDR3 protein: CASSFGGGSYEQYF. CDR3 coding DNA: TGCGCCAGCAGCTTTGGGGGAGGCTCCTACGAGCAGTACTTC.

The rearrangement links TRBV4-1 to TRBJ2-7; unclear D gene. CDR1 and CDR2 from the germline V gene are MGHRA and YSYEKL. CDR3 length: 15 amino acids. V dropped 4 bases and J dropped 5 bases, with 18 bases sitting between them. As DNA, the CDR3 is TGCGCCAGCAGCCCGCACGGGCAGCCCGCGGACGAGCAGTACTTC. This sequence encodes CASSPHGQPADEQYF.

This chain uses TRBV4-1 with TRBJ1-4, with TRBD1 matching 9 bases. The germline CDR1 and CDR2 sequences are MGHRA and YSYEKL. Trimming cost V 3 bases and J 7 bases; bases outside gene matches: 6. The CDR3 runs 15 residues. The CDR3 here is CASSQKQGAGEKLFF. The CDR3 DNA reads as TGCGCCAGCAGCCAGAAACAGGGGGCAGGTGAAAAACTGTTTTTT.

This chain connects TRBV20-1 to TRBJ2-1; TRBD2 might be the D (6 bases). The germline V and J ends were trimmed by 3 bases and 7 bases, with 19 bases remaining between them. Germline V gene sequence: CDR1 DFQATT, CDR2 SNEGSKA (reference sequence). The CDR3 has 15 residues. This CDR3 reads CSASNFTRGINEQFF. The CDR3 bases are TGCAGTGCTAGTAACTTCACTCGCGGGATTAATGAGCAGTTCTTC.

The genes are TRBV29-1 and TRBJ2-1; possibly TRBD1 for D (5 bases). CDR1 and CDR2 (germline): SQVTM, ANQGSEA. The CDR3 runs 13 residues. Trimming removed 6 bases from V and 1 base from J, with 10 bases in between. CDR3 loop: CSVDNFSYNEQFF. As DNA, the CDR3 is TGCAGCGTGGACAATTTTTCCTACAATGAGCAGTTCTTC.

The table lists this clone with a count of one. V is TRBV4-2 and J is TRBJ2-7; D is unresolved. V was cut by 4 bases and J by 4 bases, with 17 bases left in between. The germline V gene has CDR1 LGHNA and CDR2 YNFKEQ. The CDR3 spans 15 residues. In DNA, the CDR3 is TGTGCCAGCAGCCCTGACCTCAGTCGGGTTTACGAGCAGTACTTC. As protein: CASSPDLSRVYEQYF.

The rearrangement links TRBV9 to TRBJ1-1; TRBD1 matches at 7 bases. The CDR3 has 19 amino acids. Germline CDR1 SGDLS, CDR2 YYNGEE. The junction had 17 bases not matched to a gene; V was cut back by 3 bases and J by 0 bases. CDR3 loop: CASSAVGQGRQGMNTEAFF. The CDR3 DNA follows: TGTGCCAGCAGCGCCGTAGGCCAGGGACGACAGGGCATGAACACTGAAGCTTTCTTT. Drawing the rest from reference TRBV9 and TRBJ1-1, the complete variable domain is DSGVTQTPKHLITATGQRVTLRCSPRSGDLSVYWYQQSLDQGLQFLIQYYNGEERAKGNILERFSAQQFPDLHSELNLSSLELGDSALYFCASSAVGQGRQGMNTEAFFGQGTRLTVV.

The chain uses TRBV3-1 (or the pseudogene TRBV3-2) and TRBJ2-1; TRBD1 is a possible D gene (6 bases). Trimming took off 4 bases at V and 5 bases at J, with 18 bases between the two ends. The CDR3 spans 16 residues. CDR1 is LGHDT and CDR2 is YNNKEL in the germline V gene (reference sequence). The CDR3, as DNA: TGTGCCAGCAGCCGCAGATTGACAGGCTGGGACAATGAGCAGTTCTTC. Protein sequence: CASSRRLTGWDNEQFF.

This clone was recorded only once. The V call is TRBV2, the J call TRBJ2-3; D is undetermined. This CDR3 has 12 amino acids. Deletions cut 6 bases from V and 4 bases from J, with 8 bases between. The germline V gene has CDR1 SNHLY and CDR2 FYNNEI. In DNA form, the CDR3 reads TGTGCCAGCAGGCTAGACGCAGATACGCAGTATTTT. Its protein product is CASRLDADTQYF.